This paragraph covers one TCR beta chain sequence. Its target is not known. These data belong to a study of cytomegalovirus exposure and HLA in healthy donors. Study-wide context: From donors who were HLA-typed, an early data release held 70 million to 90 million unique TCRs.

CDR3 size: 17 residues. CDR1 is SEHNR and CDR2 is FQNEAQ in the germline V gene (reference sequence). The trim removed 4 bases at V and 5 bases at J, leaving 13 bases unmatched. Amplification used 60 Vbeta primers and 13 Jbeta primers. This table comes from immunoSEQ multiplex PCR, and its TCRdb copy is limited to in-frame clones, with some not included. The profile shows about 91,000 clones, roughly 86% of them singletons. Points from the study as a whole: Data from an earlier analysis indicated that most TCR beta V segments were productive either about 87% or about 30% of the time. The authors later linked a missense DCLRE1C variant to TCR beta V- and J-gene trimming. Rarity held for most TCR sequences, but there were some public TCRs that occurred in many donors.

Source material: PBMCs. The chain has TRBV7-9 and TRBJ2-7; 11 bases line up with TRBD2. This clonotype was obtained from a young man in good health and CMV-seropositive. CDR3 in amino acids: CASSSRVSSGRADEQYF. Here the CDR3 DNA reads TGTGCCAGCAGCTCCCGCGTGAGTAGCGGGAGGGCCGACGAGCAGTACTTC.